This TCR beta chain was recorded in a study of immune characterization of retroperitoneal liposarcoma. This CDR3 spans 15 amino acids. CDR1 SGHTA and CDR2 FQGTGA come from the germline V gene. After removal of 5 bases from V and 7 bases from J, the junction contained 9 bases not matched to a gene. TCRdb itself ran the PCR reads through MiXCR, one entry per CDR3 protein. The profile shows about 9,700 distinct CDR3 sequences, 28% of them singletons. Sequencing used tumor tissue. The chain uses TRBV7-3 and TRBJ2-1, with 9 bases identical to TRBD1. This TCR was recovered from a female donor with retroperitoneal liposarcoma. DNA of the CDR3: TGTGCCAGCAGCCCCGGGACAGGGTTGGTAAATGAGCAGTTCTTC. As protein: CASSPGTGLVNEQFF.